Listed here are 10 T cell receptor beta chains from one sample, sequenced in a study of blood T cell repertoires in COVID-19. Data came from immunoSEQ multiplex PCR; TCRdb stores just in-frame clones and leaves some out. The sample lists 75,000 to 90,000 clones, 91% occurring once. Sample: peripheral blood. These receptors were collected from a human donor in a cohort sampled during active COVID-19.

CDR3 nucleotide sequence: TGTGCCAGCAGCGCCACGACAGGCAGCTATGGCTACACCTTC. Its protein product is CASSATTGSYGYTF. The V call is TRBV9, the J call TRBJ1-2; TRBD1 might be the D (6 bases). Trimming cost V 3 bases and J 4 bases, with 13 bases left between them. Germline CDR1 is SGDLS and CDR2 is YYNGEE. CDR3 size: 14 residues.

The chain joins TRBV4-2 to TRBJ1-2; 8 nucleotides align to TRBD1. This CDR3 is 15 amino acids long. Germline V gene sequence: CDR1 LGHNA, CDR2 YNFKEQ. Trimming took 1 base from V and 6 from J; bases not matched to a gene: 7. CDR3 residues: CASSQVGRGLNGYTF. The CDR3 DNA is TGTGCCAGCAGCCAAGTCGGCAGGGGGCTCAATGGCTACACCTTC.

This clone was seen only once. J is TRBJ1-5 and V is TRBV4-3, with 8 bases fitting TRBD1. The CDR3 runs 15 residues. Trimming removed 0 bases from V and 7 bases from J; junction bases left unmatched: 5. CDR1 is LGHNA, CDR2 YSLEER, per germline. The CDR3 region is CASSQDPQGGQPQHF. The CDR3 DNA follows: TGCGCCAGCAGCCAAGACCCACAGGGGGGACAGCCCCAGCATTTT.

The CDR3 loop reads CASSPGGAYNEQFF. CDR3 bases: TGTGCCAGCTCACCCGGGGGGGCCTACAATGAGCAGTTCTTC. The genes are TRBV18 and TRBJ2-1, with 8 bases aligning to TRBD2. Germline CDR1 and CDR2: KGHSH and LQKENI. The CDR3 extends over 14 amino acids. V trimming: 3 bases; J trimming: 2 bases; junction bases outside the gene matches: 0.

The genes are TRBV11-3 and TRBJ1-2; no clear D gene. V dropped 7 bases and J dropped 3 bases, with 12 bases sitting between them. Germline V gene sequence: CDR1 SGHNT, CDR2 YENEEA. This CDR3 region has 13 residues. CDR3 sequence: CASKLRSHYGYTF. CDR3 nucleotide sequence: TGTGCCAGCAAACTCAGGTCGCACTATGGCTACACCTTC.

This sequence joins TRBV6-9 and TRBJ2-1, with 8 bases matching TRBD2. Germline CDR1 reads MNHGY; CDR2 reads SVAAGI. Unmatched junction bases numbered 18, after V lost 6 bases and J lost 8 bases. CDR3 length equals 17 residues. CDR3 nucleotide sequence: TGTGCCAGCAGGCCTTCCGCGGGGGGCGGGGGTTGCGATGAGCAGTTCTTC. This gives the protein CASRPSAGGGGCDEQFF.

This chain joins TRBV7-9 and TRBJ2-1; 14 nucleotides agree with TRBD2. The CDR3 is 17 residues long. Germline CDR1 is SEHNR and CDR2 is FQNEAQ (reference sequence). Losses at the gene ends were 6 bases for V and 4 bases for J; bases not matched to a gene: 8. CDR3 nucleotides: TGTGCCAGCAGTCGGACTAGCGGGGGGTCGACGTACAATGAGCAGTTCTTC. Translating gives CASSRTSGGSTYNEQFF.

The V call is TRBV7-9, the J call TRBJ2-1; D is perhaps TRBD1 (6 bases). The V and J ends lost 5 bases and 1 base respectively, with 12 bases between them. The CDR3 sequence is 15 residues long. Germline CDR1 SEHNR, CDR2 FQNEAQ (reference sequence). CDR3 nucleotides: TGTGCCAGCAGCCCGGACAGCCCTTCCTACAATGAGCAGTTCTTC. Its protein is CASSPDSPSYNEQFF.

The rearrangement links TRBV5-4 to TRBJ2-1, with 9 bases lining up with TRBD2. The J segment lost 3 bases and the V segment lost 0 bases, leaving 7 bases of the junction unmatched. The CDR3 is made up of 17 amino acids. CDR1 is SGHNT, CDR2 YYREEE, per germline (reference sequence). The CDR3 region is CASSLAGGGAIYNEQFF. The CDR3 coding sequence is TGTGCCAGCAGCTTGGCTGGCGGGGGGGCAATCTACAATGAGCAGTTCTTC. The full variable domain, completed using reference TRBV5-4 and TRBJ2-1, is ETGVTQSPTHLIKTRGQQVTLRCSSQSGHNTVSWYQQALGQGPQFIFQYYREEENGRGNFPPRFSGLQFPNYSSELNVNALELDDSALYLCASSLAGGGAIYNEQFFGPGTRLTVL.

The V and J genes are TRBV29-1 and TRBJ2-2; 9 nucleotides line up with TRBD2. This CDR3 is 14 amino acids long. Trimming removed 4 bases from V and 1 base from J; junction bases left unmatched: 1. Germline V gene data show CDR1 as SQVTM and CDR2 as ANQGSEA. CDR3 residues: CSVGAGGNTGELFF. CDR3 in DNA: TGCAGCGTTGGAGCGGGGGGGAACACCGGGGAGCTGTTTTTT.